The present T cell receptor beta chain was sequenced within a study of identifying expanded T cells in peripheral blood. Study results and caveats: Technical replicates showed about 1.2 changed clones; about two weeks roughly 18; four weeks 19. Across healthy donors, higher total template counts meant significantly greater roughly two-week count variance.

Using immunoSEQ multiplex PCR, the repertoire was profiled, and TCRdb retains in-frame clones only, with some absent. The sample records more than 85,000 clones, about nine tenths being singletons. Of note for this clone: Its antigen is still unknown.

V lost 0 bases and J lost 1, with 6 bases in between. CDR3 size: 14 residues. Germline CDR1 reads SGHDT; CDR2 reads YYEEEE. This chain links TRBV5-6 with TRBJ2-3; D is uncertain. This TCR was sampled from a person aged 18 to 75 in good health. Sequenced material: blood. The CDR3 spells CASSLGFGTDTQYF. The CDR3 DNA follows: TGTGCCAGCAGCTTGGGTTTCGGCACAGATACGCAGTATTTT.